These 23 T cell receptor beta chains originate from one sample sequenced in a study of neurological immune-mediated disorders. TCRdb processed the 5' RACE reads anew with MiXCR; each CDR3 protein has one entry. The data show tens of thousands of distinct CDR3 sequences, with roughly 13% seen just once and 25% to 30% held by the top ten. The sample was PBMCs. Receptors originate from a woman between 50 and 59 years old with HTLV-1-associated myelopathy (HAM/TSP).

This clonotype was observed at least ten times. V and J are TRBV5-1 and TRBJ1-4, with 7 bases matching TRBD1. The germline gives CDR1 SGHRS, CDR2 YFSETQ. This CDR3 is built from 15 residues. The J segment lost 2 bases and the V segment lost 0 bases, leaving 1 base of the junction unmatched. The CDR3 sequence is CASSLGDSTNEKLFF. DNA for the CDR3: TGCGCCAGCAGCTTGGGGGACAGCACTAATGAAAAACTGTTTTTT.

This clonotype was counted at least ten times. The CDR3 bases are TGCAGTGCTAGACCGGTCCAGAGACCGTTGAATGAGCAGTTCTTC. Translated, it gives CSARPVQRPLNEQFF. The chain links TRBV20-1 to TRBJ2-1; D call uncertain. Germline V gene lookup returns CDR1 DFQATT and CDR2 SNEGSKA (reference sequence). The V and J ends lost 2 bases and 7 bases respectively, with 18 bases between them. The CDR3 extends over 15 amino acids.

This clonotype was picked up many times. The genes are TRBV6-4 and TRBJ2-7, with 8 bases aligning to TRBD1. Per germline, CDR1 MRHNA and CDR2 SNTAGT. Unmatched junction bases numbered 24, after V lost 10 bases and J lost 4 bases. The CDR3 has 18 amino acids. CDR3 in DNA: TGTGCCATCCCCTTACTGGGCGGACAGGGCGCTACCGTTTACGAGCAGTACTTC. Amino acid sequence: CAIPLLGGQGATVYEQYF.

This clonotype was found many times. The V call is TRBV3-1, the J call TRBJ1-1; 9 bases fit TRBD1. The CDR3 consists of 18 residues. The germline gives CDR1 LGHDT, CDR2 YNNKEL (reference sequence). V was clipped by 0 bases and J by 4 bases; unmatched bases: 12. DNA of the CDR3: TGTGCCAGCAGCCAAGATTTGACGGACAGGGGAATTGGCACTGAAGCTTTCTTT. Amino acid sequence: CASSQDLTDRGIGTEAFF.

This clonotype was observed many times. The CDR3 DNA reads TGCGCCAGCAGCTCCCCAACAAAAGAGACCCAGTACTTC. Protein product: CASSSPTKETQYF. The chain employs TRBV5-1 and TRBJ2-5, with D unclear. V gave up 3 bases and J gave up 3 bases, with 9 bases separating them. The germline gives CDR1 SGHRS, CDR2 YFSETQ. CDR3 length: 13 residues.

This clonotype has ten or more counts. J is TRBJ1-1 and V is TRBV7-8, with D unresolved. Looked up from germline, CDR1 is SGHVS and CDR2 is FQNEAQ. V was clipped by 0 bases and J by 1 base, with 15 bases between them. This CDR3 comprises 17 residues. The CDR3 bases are TGTGCCAGCAGCTTAGCTTTTTTGGCAACAAGGAACACTGAAGCTTTCTTT. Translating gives CASSLAFLATRNTEAFF.

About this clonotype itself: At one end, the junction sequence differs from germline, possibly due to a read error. The CDR3 region has the DNA TGTGCCAGTAGTTTAGAGGACAAGGGGCTTCAGCCCCAGCATTTT. As protein: CASSLEDKGLQPQHF. The chain carries TRBV6-2 or TRBV6-3 and TRBJ1-5; tentative D call: TRBD1 (5 bases). This CDR3 is built from 15 residues. Germline V CDR1 and CDR2: MNHEY, SVGEGT.

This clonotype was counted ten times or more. The CDR3 DNA sequence: TGTGCCAGCAGCCAGGGACTAGCGCCAGATACGCAGTATTTT. Its protein is CASSQGLAPDTQYF. The V gene is TRBV7-2, the J gene TRBJ2-3, with TRBD2 matching 10 bases. The CDR3 has 14 residues. Germline V gives CDR1 SGHTA, CDR2 FQGNSA. V shed 5 bases, J shed 4 bases, and the junction held 3 bases outside the gene matches.

CDR3 amino acids: CASSLYGSDRAYEQYF. CDR3 coding DNA: TGTGCCAGCAGCTTATACGGATCGGACAGGGCCTACGAGCAGTACTTC. V and J are TRBV7-9 and TRBJ2-7; 8 nucleotides match TRBD1. V lost 2 bases, J lost 2 bases, and 8 bases stayed unmatched. This CDR3 spans 16 amino acids. Germline CDR1 is SEHNR and CDR2 is FQNEAQ (reference sequence).

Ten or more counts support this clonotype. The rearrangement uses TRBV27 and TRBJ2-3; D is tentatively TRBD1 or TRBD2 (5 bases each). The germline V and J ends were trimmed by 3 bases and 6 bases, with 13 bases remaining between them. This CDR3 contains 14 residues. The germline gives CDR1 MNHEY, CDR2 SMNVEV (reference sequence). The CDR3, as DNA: TGTGCCAGCAGTTTTCGCAGAGAGGGGGATACGCAGTATTTT. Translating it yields CASSFRREGDTQYF.

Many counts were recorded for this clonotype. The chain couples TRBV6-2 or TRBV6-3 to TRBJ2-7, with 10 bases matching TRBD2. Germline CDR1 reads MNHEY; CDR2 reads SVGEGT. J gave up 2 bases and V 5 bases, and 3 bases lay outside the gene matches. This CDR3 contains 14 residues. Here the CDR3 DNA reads TGTGCCAGCAGTCCAGCGGGGGGGCCCTACGAGCAGTACTTC. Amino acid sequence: CASSPAGGPYEQYF.

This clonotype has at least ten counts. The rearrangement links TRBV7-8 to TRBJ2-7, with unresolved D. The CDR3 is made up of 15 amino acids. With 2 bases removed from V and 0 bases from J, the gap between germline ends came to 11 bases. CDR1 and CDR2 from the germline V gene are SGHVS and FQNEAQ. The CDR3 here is CASSLFRSISYEQYF. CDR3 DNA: TGTGCCAGCAGCTTATTTCGGTCGATCTCCTACGAGCAGTACTTC.

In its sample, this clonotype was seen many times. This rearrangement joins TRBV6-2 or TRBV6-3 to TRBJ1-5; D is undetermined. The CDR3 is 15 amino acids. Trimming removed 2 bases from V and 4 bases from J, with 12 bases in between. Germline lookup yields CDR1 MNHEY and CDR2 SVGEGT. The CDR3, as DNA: TGTGCCAGCAGTTACGGTAGGCAACTAAATCAGCCCCAGCATTTT. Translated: CASSYGRQLNQPQHF.

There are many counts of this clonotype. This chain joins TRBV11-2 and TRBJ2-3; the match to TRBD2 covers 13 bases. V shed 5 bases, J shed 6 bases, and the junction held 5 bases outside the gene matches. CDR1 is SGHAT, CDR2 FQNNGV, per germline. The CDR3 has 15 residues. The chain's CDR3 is CASSRGTSGEDTQYF. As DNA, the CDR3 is TGTGCCAGCAGCCGCGGGACTAGCGGGGAGGATACGCAGTATTTT.

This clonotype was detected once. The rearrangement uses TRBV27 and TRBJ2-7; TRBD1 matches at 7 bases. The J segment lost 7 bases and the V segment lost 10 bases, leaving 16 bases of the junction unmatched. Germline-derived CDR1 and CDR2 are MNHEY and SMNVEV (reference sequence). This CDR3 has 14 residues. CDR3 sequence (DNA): TGTGCCACCAAACAGGGGTCTCACACCGGGGAGCAGTACTTC. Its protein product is CATKQGSHTGEQYF.

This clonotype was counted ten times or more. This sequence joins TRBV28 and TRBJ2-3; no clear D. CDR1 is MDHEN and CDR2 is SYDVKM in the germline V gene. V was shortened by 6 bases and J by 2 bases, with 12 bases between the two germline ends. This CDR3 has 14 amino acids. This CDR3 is CASSPRRLTDTQYF. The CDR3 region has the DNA TGTGCCAGCAGCCCTCGGCGGCTCACAGATACGCAGTATTTT.

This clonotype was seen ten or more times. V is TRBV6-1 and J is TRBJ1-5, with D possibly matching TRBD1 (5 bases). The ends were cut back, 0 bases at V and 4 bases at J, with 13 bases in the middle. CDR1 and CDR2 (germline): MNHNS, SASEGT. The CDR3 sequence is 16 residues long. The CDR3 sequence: CASSEAGQGRNQPQHF. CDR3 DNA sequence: TGTGCCAGCAGTGAAGCCGGCCAGGGTAGAAATCAGCCCCAGCATTTT.

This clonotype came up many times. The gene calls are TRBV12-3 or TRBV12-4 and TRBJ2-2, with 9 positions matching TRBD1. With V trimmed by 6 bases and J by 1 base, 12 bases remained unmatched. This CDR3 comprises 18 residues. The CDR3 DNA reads TGTGCCAGCAGCTTGTGGGGACAGGGTAGGAGGAACACCGGGGAGCTGTTTTTT. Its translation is CASSLWGQGRRNTGELFF.

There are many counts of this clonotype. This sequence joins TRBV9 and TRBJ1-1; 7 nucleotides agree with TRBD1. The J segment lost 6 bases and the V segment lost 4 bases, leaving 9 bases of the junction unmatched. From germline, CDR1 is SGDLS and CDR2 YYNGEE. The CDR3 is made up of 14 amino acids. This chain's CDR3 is CASSPRGTGAEAFF. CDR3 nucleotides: TGTGCCAGCAGCCCGAGGGGTACAGGGGCTGAAGCTTTCTTT.

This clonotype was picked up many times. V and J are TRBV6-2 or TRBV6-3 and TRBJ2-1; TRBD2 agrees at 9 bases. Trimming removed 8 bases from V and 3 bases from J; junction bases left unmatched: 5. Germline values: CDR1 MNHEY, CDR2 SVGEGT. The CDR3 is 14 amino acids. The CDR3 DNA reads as TGTGCCAGCCGGCGCGGGGGGGACTACAATGAGCAGTTCTTC. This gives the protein CASRRGGDYNEQFF.

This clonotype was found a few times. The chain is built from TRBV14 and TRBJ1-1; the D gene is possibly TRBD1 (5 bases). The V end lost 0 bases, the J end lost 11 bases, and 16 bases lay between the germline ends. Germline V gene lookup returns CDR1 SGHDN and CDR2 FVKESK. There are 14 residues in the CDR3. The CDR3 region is CASSQEVAGSRAFF. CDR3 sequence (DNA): TGTGCCAGCAGCCAAGAGGTGGCAGGGTCACGGGCTTTCTTT.

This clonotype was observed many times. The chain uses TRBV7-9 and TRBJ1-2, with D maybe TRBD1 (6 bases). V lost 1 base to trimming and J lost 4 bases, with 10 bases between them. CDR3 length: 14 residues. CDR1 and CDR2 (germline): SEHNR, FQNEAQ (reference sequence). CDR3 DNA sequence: TGTGCCAGCAGCTTAGATGGGGGCCGCTATGGCTACACCTTC. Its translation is CASSLDGGRYGYTF.

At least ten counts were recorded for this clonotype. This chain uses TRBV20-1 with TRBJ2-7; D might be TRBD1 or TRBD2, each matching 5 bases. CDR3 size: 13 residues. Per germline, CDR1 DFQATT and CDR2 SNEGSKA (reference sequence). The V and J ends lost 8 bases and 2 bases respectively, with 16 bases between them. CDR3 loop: CSSDRGLTYEQYF. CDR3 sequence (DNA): TGCAGTAGCGACCGGGGCCTAACCTACGAGCAGTACTTC.